These 31 T cell receptor beta chains were all obtained from the same sample, sequenced in a study of cytomegalovirus exposure and HLA in healthy donors. The study ran its PCR with 60 Vbeta and 13 Jbeta primers. Profiling relied on immunoSEQ multiplex PCR, and the TCRdb table lists in-frame clones only, not all of them. The sample lists around 60,000 clones, 80% occurring once. Sequencing was done on a sample of PBMCs. The receptors stem from a male donor in good health and CMV-seronegative.

A word on this clone: Relative to the germline gene, one junction end is altered; a read error may explain this. The chain couples TRBV4-3 to TRBJ2-3, with TRBD2 matching 9 bases. The CDR3 covers 17 residues. CDR1 is LGHNA, CDR2 YSLEER, per germline. CDR3: CASSQGLEAGGTYTQYF. The CDR3 DNA reads as TGCGCCAGCAGCCAAGGTTTAGAAGCGGGGGGCACATATACGCAGTATTTT.

The J gene is TRBJ1-5, the V gene TRBV27; 8 nucleotides align to TRBD1. This CDR3 contains 13 residues. Germline assignment: CDR1 MNHEY and CDR2 SMNVEV (reference sequence). V was pared by 5 bases and J by 6 bases, with 3 bases of the junction left unmatched. In DNA, the CDR3 is TGTGCCAGCAGTCCGACAGGGGCTCAGCCCCAGCATTTT. Translating gives CASSPTGAQPQHF.

The rearrangement joins TRBV6-5 to TRBJ1-6, with D tentatively TRBD1 (6 bases). V shed 0 bases and J shed 9 bases, with 12 bases lying between them. This CDR3 has 15 amino acids. Germline lookup yields CDR1 MNHEY and CDR2 SVGAGI. The CDR3 loop reads CASSYSDSLGSPLHF. CDR3 bases: TGTGCCAGCAGTTACTCGGACAGCCTTGGTTCACCCCTCCACTTT.

V usage is TRBV11-2 and J usage is TRBJ2-7; 9 nucleotides line up with TRBD2. Germline CDR1 and CDR2: SGHAT and FQNNGV. Trimming at V came to 5 bases and at J to 0 bases, leaving 5 bases not matched to a gene. This CDR3 is 15 amino acids long. CDR3 residues: CASSESGGFSYEQYF. Here the CDR3 DNA reads TGTGCCAGCAGCGAGAGCGGGGGGTTCTCCTACGAGCAGTACTTC.

The chain employs TRBV25-1 and TRBJ2-3, with 12 bases fitting TRBD1. The CDR3 extends over 17 amino acids. Germline V gives CDR1 MGHDK, CDR2 SYGVNS. The ends lost 1 base at V and 5 bases at J; junction bases unmatched: 7. CDR3 DNA sequence: TGTGCCAGCAGTGAATTATTTGGGGACAGGGGGCGAGATACGCAGTATTTT. Protein product: CASSELFGDRGRDTQYF.

The CDR3 coding sequence is TGTGCCTGGAGCCCTCCGGGACAGGCCACCTACGAGCAGTACTTC. Its translation is CAWSPPGQATYEQYF. The chain has TRBV30 and TRBJ2-7, with 8 positions matching TRBD1. CDR1 is GTSNPN and CDR2 is SVGIG in the germline V gene (reference sequence). J lost 2 bases, V lost 3 bases, and 9 bases had no gene match. There are 15 residues in the CDR3.

The chain has TRBV7-6 and TRBJ2-5, with 11 bases fitting TRBD2. The CDR3 length is 15 residues. The germline V gene encodes CDR1 SGHVS and CDR2 FNYEAQ. V lost 5 bases to trimming and J lost 3 bases; unmatched junction nucleotides: 5. For the CDR3, the DNA is TGTGCCAGCAGCACCAGACTAGCGGGGAAAGAGACCCAGTACTTC. It codes for CASSTRLAGKETQYF.

The chain combines TRBV18 with TRBJ2-3; 10 nucleotides agree with TRBD1. This CDR3 is 15 amino acids long. The germline V gene encodes CDR1 KGHSH and CDR2 LQKENI. V trimming: 4 bases; J trimming: 5 bases; junction bases outside the gene matches: 6. CDR3: CASSLSGTGVDTQYF. In nucleotides, the CDR3 is TGTGCCAGCTCACTGTCCGGGACAGGGGTAGATACGCAGTATTTT.

This sequence joins TRBV5-4 and TRBJ2-4; the match to TRBD2 covers 7 bases. This CDR3 region has 14 residues. CDR1 is SGHNT, CDR2 YYREEE, per germline (reference sequence). With 1 base clipped from V and 5 bases from J, the junction kept 3 bases outside the gene matches. The CDR3 coding sequence is TGTGCCAGCAGCTTGACGGGGGGTGAAAACATTCAGTACTTC. This codes for CASSLTGGENIQYF. The entire variable domain, with the rest obtained from reference TRBV5-4 and TRBJ2-4, is as follows: ETGVTQSPTHLIKTRGQQVTLRCSSQSGHNTVSWYQQALGQGPQFIFQYYREEENGRGNFPPRFSGLQFPNYSSELNVNALELDDSALYLCASSLTGGENIQYFGAGTRLSVL.

The chain has TRBV7-8 and TRBJ2-5; D is perhaps TRBD2 (5 bases). Germline loops: CDR1 SGHVS, CDR2 FQNEAQ. This CDR3 is built from 15 residues. V lost 1 base to trimming and J lost 5 bases, with 14 bases between them. CDR3 sequence (DNA): TGTGCCAGCAGCTTAGGAGGGAACCTGGGGGAGACCCAGTACTTC. Translation: CASSLGGNLGETQYF. Together with reference TRBV7-8 and TRBJ2-5, the CDR3 gives the full variable domain: GAGVSQSPRYKVAKRGQDVALRCDPISGHVSLFWYQQALGQGPEFLTYFQNEAQLDKSGLPSDRFFAERPEGSVSTLKIQRTQQEDSAVYLCASSLGGNLGETQYFGPGTRLLVL.

Only one count was recorded for this clone. The gene calls are TRBV5-4 and TRBJ2-5; D is possibly TRBD1 (5 bases). Germline lookup yields CDR1 SGHNT and CDR2 YYREEE (reference sequence). This CDR3 has 18 amino acids. The V and J ends lost 1 base and 4 bases respectively, with 23 bases between them. Here the CDR3 DNA reads TGTGCCAGCAGCTTGAGTCGGCTTGGACACTCGAGAGGAGAGACCCAGTACTTC. As protein: CASSLSRLGHSRGETQYF.

Details on this clone: Sequence at one end of the junction differs from germline and may be a read error. The CDR3 nucleotides are TGTGCCAGCTCGCCACCGGGACAGATATACGAGCAGTACTTC. It translates to CASSPPGQIYEQYF. The genes are TRBV18 and TRBJ2-7; 7 bases align to TRBD1. The germline V gene has CDR1 KGHSH and CDR2 LQKENI. The CDR3 covers 14 residues. Full variable domain (missing parts from reference TRBV18 and TRBJ2-7): NAGVMQNPRHLVRRRGQEARLRCSPMKGHSHVYWYRQLPEEGLKFMVYLQKENIIDESGMPKERFSAEFPKEGPSILRIQQVVRGDSAAYFCASSPPGQIYEQYFGPGTRLTVT.

The V call is TRBV5-1, the J call TRBJ2-3; possible D gene TRBD2, 6 bases. CDR3 size: 24 residues. Germline-derived CDR1 and CDR2 are SGHRS and YFSETQ. Trimming left V 0 bases short and J 0 bases short, with 35 bases between. The CDR3 loop reads CASSLGFRLTGLQGRHSSTDTQYF. CDR3 in DNA: TGCGCCAGCAGCTTGGGATTCCGACTGACGGGACTCCAGGGCCGACATTCTAGCACAGATACGCAGTATTTT.

The chain joins TRBV6-5 to TRBJ2-2; no clear D. The length of the CDR3 is 11 residues. The V end was cut by 7 bases, the J end by 8 bases, with 8 bases between. The germline V gene encodes CDR1 MNHEY and CDR2 SVGAGI. The CDR3 reads CASTSRGELFF. The CDR3 nucleotides read TGTGCCAGCACTTCTCGGGGGGAGCTGTTTTTT.

The V and J genes are TRBV5-1 and TRBJ1-1; weak D call: TRBD1 (5 bases). Per the germline V gene, CDR1 is SGHRS and CDR2 is YFSETQ. The CDR3 is 13 residues long. Trimming pared 5 bases from V and 5 bases from J, leaving 13 bases between. The CDR3 bases are TGCGCCAGCAGGGGGCCTTCTGGGACTGAAGCTTTCTTT. This translates into CASRGPSGTEAFF.

CDR3 bases: TGTGCCAGCAGCCAATTAATAAGGACTCTAGGGGCCAACGTCCTGACTTTC. Protein product: CASSQLIRTLGANVLTF. The chain uses TRBV4-2 and TRBJ2-6, with a tentative D call TRBD2 (5 bases). This CDR3 has 17 amino acids. From germline, CDR1 is LGHNA and CDR2 YNFKEQ. The germline V and J ends were trimmed by 2 bases and 4 bases, with 15 bases remaining between them.

The chain is built from TRBV4-3 and TRBJ1-2, with a possible D match to TRBD1 (6 bases). The length of the CDR3 is 17 residues. V lost 4 bases and J lost 8, with 26 bases in between. Germline loops: CDR1 LGHNA, CDR2 YSLEER. This CDR3 reads CASSRTEGSSLRGGYTF. CDR3 sequence (DNA): TGCGCCAGCAGCCGGACAGAGGGTAGCTCCCTTCGAGGGGGCTACACCTTC.

This rearrangement joins TRBV6-1 to TRBJ1-5; D uncertain. This CDR3 is built from 14 residues. Germline V gene lookup returns CDR1 MNHNS and CDR2 SASEGT. V lost 4 bases and J 0 bases, leaving 7 bases between the germline ends. CDR3 amino acids: CASSVRDSNQPQHF. For the CDR3, the DNA is TGTGCCAGCAGTGTGCGGGATAGCAATCAGCCCCAGCATTTT.

The rearrangement links TRBV2 to TRBJ2-7; 7 bases line up with TRBD1. Germline V gene data show CDR1 as SNHLY and CDR2 as FYNNEI. The CDR3 is 13 residues long. V dropped 11 bases and J dropped 7; count of bases not matched to a gene: 14. The CDR3 DNA reads as TGTGCCGGAGTCGGGGACAGCGCTCGGGAGCAGTACTTC. Its translation is CAGVGDSAREQYF. The whole variable domain, filled in from reference TRBV2 and TRBJ2-7, reads EPEVTQTPSHQVTQMGQEVILRCVPISNHLYFYWYRQILGQKVEFLVSFYNNEISEKSEIFDDQFSVERPDGSNFTLKIRSTKLEDSAMYFCAGVGDSAREQYFGPGTRLTVT.

This clone has only one observation. The chain couples TRBV9 to TRBJ1-2, with 7 bases aligning to TRBD1. V lost 3 bases and J lost 10; bases outside the gene matches: 15. The CDR3 is made up of 15 amino acids. The germline V gene has CDR1 SGDLS and CDR2 YYNGEE. The DNA of the CDR3 is TGTGCCAGCAGCGCTCAACAGCACAGGGGTGCTGACTACACCTTC. It translates to CASSAQQHRGADYTF.

The chain links TRBV9 to TRBJ1-2, with a tentative D call TRBD1 (6 bases). Germline CDR1 SGDLS, CDR2 YYNGEE. Trimming took off 7 bases at V and 7 bases at J, with 32 bases between the two ends. The CDR3 loop spans 18 amino acids. CDR3: CASSRTTGRDTKGGGYTF. CDR3 in DNA: TGTGCCAGCTCAAGAACTACAGGACGGGACACCAAGGGTGGTGGCTACACCTTC.

V and J are TRBV5-4 and TRBJ1-1; 8 positions match TRBD1. V trimming: 0 bases; J trimming: 5 bases; junction bases outside the gene matches: 6. CDR1 is SGHNT, CDR2 YYREEE, per germline (reference sequence). This CDR3 has 15 amino acids. The chain's CDR3 is CASSLDRTGRTEAFF. The CDR3 DNA reads as TGTGCCAGCAGCTTGGACCGGACAGGGAGGACTGAAGCTTTCTTT.

The chain combines TRBV4-2 with TRBJ2-2; 9 bases are shared with TRBD1. V shed 3 bases, J shed 6 bases, and the junction held 8 bases outside the gene matches. This CDR3 spans 16 amino acids. Germline assignment: CDR1 LGHNA and CDR2 YNFKEQ. Here the CDR3 DNA reads TGTGCCAGCAGCCACCCCCGAGACAGGGGGTCCGGGGAGCTGTTTTTT. This translates into CASSHPRDRGSGELFF.

The V gene is TRBV5-1, the J gene TRBJ2-1; TRBD1 is a possible D gene (5 bases). The V end lost 8 bases, the J end lost 5 bases, and 11 bases lay between the germline ends. The CDR3 extends over 12 amino acids. CDR1 is SGHRS, CDR2 YFSETQ, per germline. The CDR3 nucleotides read TGCGCCAGTCGGACAAACAACAATGAGCAGTTCTTC. Translation gives CASRTNNNEQFF.

This chain links TRBV2 with TRBJ1-6; D is unresolved. Trimming removed 4 bases at V and 10 bases at J, with 14 bases between. Looked up from germline, CDR1 is SNHLY and CDR2 is FYNNEI. The CDR3 has 14 amino acids. The CDR3 DNA is TGTGCCAGCAGTGGAGGTGGCCCGGGGTCACCCCTCCACTTT. Translating it yields CASSGGGPGSPLHF.

The chain is built from TRBV5-1 and TRBJ2-7; 9 bases agree with TRBD1. The ends lost 4 bases at V and 3 bases at J; junction bases unmatched: 5. There are 14 residues in the CDR3. Per the germline V gene, CDR1 is SGHRS and CDR2 is YFSETQ. The CDR3 region has the DNA TGCGCCAGCAGCAATCGACAGGGGGGCTACGAGCAGTACTTC. This codes for CASSNRQGGYEQYF.

J is TRBJ1-1 and V is TRBV5-6; 7 bases agree with TRBD1. The CDR3 extends over 17 amino acids. The germline V gene has CDR1 SGHDT and CDR2 YYEEEE. V was clipped by 3 bases and J by 2 bases; unmatched bases: 13. DNA of the CDR3: TGTGCCAGCAGCTCGCTCGTGGGGGGACAGACAAACACTGAAGCTTTCTTT. Its protein is CASSSLVGGQTNTEAFF.

The gene calls are TRBV19 and TRBJ1-1, with unresolved D. CDR3 length: 14 amino acids. Germline V gives CDR1 LNHDA, CDR2 SQIVND (reference sequence). V gave up 3 bases and J gave up 0 bases, with 8 bases separating them. The CDR3 sequence is CASSIPVLNTEAFF. In DNA form, the CDR3 reads TGTGCCAGTAGTATCCCAGTTCTGAACACTGAAGCTTTCTTT.

The gene calls are TRBV4-2 and TRBJ1-6; 7 positions agree with TRBD1. The CDR3 sequence is 17 residues long. The germline gives CDR1 LGHNA, CDR2 YNFKEQ. J was trimmed by 6 bases and V by 3 bases; bases with no gene match: 11. In DNA, the CDR3 is TGTGCCAGCAGCCACGTAAACTCGGGGACAGCTAATTCACCCCTCCACTTT. Its translation: CASSHVNSGTANSPLHF.

CDR3 sequence reads: CASSKGGRDGYTF. The CDR3 bases are TGTGCCAGCAGCAAGGGTGGCAGGGATGGCTACACCTTC. The chain combines TRBV6-4 with TRBJ1-2; D is perhaps TRBD1 (5 bases). The CDR3 runs 13 residues. V lost 6 bases to trimming and J lost 6 bases, with 14 bases between them. Germline V gene sequence: CDR1 MRHNA, CDR2 SNTAGT.

The gene calls are TRBV6-5 and TRBJ2-7; D is possibly TRBD2 (6 bases). V lost 2 bases and J lost 2, with 10 bases in between. Germline CDR1 and CDR2: MNHEY and SVGAGI. This CDR3 has 14 residues. CDR3 nucleotides: TGTGCCAGCAGTTACGTAACGGGGGCCTACGAGCAGTACTTC. This encodes CASSYVTGAYEQYF.